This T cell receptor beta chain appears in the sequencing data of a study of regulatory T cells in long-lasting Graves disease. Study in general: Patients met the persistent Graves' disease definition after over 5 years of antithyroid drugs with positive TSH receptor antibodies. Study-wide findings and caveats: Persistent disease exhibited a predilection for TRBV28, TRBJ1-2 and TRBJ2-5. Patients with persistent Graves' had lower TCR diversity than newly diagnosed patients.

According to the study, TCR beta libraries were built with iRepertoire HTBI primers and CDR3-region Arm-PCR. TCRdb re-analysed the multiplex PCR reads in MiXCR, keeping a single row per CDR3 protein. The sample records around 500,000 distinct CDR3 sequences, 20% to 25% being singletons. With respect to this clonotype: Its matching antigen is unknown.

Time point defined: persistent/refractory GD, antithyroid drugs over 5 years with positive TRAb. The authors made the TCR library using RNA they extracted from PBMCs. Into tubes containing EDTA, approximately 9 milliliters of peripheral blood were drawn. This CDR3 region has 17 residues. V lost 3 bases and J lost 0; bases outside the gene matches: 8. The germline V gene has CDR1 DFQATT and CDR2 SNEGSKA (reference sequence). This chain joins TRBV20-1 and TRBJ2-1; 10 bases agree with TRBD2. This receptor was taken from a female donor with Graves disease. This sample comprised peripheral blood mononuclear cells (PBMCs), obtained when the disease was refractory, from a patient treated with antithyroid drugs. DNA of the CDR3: TGCAGTGCTAGGGCTCTAGCGGGAGTCCTCTCCTACAATGAGCAGTTCTTC. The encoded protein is CSARALAGVLSYNEQFF.